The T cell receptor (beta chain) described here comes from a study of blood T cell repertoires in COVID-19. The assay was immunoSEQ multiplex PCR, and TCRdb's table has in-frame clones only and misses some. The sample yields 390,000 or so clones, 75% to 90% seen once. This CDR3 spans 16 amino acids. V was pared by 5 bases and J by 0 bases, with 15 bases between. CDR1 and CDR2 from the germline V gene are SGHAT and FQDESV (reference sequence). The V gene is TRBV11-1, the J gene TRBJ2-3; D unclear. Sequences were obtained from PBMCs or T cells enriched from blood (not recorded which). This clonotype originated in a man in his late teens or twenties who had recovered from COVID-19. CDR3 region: CASSIWPGTSTDTQYF. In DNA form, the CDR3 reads TGTGCCAGCAGCATCTGGCCAGGCACTAGCACAGATACGCAGTATTTT.